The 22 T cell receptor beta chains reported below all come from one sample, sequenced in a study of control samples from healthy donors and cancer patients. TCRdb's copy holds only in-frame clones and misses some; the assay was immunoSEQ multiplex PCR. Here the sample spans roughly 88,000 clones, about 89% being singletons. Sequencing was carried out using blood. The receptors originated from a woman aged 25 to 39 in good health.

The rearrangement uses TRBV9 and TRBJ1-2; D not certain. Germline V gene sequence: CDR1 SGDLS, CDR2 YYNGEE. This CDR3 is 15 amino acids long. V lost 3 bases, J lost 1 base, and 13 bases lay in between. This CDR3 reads CASSATPTVNYGYTF. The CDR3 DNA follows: TGTGCCAGCAGCGCGACCCCCACAGTTAACTATGGCTACACCTTC.

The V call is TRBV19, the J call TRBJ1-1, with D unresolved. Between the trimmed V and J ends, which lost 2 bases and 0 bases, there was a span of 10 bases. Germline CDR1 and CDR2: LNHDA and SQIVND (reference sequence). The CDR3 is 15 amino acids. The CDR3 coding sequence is TGTGCCAGTAGTATACGCCGGGTTTTGAACACTGAAGCTTTCTTT. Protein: CASSIRRVLNTEAFF.

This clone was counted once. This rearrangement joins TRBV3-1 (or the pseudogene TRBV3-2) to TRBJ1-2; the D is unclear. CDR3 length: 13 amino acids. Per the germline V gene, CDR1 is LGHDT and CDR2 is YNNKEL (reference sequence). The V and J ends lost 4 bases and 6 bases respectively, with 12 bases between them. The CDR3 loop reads CASSPRQSHGYTF. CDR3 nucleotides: TGTGCCAGCAGCCCTCGACAATCCCATGGCTACACCTTC.

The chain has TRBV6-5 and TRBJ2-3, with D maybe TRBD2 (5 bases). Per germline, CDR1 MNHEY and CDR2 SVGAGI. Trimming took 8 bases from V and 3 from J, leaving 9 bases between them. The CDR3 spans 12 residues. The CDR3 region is CASERGTDTQYF. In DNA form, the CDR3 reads TGTGCCAGCGAACGGGGTACAGATACGCAGTATTTT.

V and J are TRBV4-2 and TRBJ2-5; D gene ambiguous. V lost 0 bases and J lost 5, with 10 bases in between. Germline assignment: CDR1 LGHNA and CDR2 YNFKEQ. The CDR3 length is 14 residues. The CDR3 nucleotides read TGTGCCAGCAGCCAAGATTTAAGGAAGGAGACCCAGTACTTC. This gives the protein CASSQDLRKETQYF.

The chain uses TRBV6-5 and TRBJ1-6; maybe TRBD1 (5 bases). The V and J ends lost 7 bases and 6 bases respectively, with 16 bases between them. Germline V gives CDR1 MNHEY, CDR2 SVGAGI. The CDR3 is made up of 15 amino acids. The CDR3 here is CASIMAAGSNSPLHF. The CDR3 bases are TGTGCCAGCATTATGGCGGCAGGGTCTAATTCACCCCTCCACTTT.

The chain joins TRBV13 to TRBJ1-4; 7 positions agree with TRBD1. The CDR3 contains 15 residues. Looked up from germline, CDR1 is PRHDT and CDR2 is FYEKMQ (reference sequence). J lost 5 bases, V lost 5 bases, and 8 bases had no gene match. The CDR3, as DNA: TGTGCCAGCAGCCCACAGACAGGGCGCAATGAAAAACTGTTTTTT. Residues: CASSPQTGRNEKLFF.

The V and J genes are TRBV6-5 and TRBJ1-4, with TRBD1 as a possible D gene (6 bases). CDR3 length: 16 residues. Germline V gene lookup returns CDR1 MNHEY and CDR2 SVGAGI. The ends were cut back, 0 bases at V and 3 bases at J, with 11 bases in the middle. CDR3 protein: CASSYSFAGANEKLFF. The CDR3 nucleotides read TGTGCCAGCAGTTACTCCTTTGCAGGGGCTAATGAAAAACTGTTTTTT.

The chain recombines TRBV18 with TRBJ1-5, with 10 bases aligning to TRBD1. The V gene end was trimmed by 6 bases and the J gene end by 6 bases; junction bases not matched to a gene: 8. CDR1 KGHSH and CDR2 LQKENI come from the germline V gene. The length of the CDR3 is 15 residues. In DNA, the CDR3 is TGTGCCAGCTCCCCCGGGACAGGGGTCGGTCAGCCCCAGCATTTT. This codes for CASSPGTGVGQPQHF.

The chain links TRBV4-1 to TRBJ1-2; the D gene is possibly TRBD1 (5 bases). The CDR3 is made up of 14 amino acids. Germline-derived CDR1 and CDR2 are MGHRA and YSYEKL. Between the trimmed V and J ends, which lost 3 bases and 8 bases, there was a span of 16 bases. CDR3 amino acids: CASSHQGRYYGYTF. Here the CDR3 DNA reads TGCGCCAGCAGCCATCAGGGACGCTATTACGGCTACACCTTC.

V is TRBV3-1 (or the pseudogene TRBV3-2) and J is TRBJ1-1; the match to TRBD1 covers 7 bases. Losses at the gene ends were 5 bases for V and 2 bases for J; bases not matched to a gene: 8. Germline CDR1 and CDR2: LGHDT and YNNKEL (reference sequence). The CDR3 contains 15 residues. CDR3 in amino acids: CASSKGTAENTEAFF. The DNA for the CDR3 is TGTGCCAGCAGCAAGGGGACAGCTGAAAACACTGAAGCTTTCTTT.

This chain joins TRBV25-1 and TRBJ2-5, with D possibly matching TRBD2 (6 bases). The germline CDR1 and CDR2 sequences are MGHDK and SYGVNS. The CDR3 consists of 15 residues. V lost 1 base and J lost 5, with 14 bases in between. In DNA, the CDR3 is TGTGCCAGCAGTGAATGGGACGGGAGTAGGGAGACCCAGTACTTC. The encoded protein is CASSEWDGSRETQYF.

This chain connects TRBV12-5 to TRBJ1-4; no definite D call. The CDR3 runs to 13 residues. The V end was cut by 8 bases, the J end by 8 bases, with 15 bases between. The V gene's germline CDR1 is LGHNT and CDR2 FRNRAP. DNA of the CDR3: TGTGCTAGTCGAGGAGGCATCAGGGAAAAACTGTTTTTT. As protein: CASRGGIREKLFF.

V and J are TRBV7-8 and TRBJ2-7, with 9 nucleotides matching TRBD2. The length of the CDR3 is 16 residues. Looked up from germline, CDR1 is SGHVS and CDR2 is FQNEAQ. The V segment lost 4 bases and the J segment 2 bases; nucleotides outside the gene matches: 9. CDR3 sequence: CASSWGGGGGPYEQYF. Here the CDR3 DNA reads TGTGCCAGCAGCTGGGGGGGCGGGGGGGGCCCCTACGAGCAGTACTTC.

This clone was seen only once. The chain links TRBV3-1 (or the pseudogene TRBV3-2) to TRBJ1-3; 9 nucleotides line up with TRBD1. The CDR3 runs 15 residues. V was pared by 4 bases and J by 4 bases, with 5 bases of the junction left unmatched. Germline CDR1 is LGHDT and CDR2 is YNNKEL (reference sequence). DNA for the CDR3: TGTGCCAGCAGCCGTCGGGACAGGGAGGGAAACACCATATATTTT. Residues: CASSRRDREGNTIYF.

The DNA of the CDR3 is TGTGCCAGCAGCCTCCTAGGGGCGGGGGGCCAGGATGAGCAGTTCTTC. It encodes CASSLLGAGGQDEQFF. The chain uses TRBV27 and TRBJ2-1; TRBD2 matches at 8 bases. The V and J ends lost 6 bases and 8 bases, in that order; junction bases with no gene match: 15. Per the germline V gene, CDR1 is MNHEY and CDR2 is SMNVEV (reference sequence). The CDR3 has 16 amino acids.

The CDR3 is CASSLVGDTESSYNSPLHF. For the CDR3, the DNA is TGTGCCAGCAGCCTCGTGGGGGACACCGAGAGCTCCTATAATTCACCCCTCCACTTT. The J gene is TRBJ1-6, the V gene TRBV7-9, with a weak D call TRBD1 (6 bases). The V end lost 5 bases, the J end lost 0 bases, and 20 bases lay between the germline ends. This CDR3 has 19 residues. The germline V gene encodes CDR1 SEHNR and CDR2 FQNEAQ (reference sequence).

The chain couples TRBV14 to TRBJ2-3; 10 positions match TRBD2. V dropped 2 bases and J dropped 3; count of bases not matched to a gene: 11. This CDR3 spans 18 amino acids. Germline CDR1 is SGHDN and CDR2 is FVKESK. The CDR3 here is CASSQPGRASGSTDTQYF. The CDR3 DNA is TGTGCCAGCAGCCAACCTGGTAGGGCTAGCGGGAGTACAGATACGCAGTATTTT. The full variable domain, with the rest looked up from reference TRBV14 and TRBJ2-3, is EAGVTQFPSHSVIEKGQTVTLRCDPISGHDNLYWYRRVMGKEIKFLLHFVKESKQDESGMPNNRFLAERTGGTYSTLKVQPAELEDSGVYFCASSQPGRASGSTDTQYFGPGTRLTVL.

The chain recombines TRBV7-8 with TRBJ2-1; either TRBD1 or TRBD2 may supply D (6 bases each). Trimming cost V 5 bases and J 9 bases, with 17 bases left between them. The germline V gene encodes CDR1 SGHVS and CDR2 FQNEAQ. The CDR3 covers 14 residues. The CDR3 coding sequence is TGTGCCAGCAGCCCGACGTTGGGGGGCGGTGAGCAGTTCTTC. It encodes CASSPTLGGGEQFF.

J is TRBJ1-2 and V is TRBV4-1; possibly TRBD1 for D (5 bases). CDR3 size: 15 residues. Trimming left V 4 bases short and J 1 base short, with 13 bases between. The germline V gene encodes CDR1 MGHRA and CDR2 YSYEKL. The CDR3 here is CASSRDSGLNYGYTF. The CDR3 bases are TGCGCCAGCAGCCGAGACAGTGGGCTTAACTATGGCTACACCTTC.

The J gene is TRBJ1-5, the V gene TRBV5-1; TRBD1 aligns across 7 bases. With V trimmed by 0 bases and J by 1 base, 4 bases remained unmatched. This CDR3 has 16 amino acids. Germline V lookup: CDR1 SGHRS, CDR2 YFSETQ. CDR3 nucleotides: TGCGCCAGCAGCTTGGAGGGGGCAGCGAGCAATCAGCCCCAGCATTTT. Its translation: CASSLEGAASNQPQHF.

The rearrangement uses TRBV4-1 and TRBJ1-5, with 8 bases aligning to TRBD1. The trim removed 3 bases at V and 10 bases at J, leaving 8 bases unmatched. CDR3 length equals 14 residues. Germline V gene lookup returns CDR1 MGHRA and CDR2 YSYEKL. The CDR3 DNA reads TGCGCCAGCAGCCACAACCCAGGGGGCGTCCCCCAGCATTTT. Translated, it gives CASSHNPGGVPQHF.